This T cell receptor (beta chain) was recorded in a study of blood T cell repertoires in COVID-19. The length of the CDR3 is 15 residues. V was clipped by 4 bases and J by 0 bases, with 9 bases between them. The germline V gene encodes CDR1 MDHEN and CDR2 SYDVKM. Under the authors' procedure: Reference gene primer amplification yielded estimated nucleated cell counts. Produced via immunoSEQ multiplex PCR; TCRdb's table is partial and in-frame only. V, J and clone size are those of that table, while D and trimming were read from the DNA. The sample has about 130,000 clones; approximately 80% are singletons.

The clonotype comes from a man aged 55 to 70 with acute or convalescent COVID-19. The chain is built from TRBV28 and TRBJ2-2; no clear D gene. Sequencing was carried out using peripheral blood. CDR3 in amino acids: CASSSAQTNTGELFF. The CDR3, as DNA: TGTGCCAGCAGTTCCGCACAGACGAACACCGGGGAGCTGTTTTTT.